This paragraph reports one T cell receptor (beta chain). TCRdb reprocessed the 5' RACE reads, with one entry per CDR3 protein and no DNA. The data show around 550,000 distinct CDR3 sequences, and the top ten clones hold less than 4.5%. The data originate from a study of T cells expressing NK-cell markers. In the study overall: Out of eight donors sequenced, seven tested HCMV-seropositive and the remaining one seronegative.

The receptor was isolated from a man between 18 and 35 years old in good health. The material sequenced was blood T cells: a sorted CD56 or NKG2C T cell subset, CD4+ or CD8+ T cells, or bulk PBMC T cells (not recorded which).

CDR3 sequence reads: CASSPGSWTYNEQFF. J is TRBJ2-1 and V is TRBV6-2 or TRBV6-3; absent DNA, TCRdb's TRBD1 call cannot be checked. The length of the CDR3 is 15 residues. Germline CDR1 is MNHEY and CDR2 is SVGEGT.